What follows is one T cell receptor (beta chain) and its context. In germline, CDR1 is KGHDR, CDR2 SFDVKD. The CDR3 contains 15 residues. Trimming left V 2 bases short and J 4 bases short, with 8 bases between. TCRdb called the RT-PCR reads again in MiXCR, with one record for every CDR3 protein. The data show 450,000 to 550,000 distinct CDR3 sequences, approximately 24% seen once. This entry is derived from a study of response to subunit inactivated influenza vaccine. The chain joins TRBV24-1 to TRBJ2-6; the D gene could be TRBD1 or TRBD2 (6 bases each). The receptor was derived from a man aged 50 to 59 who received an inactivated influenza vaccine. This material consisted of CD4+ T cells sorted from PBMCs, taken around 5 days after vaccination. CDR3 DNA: TGTGCCACCAGTGATTCGGGGGCAGGGGCCAACGTCCTGACTTTC. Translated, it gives CATSDSGAGANVLTF.